Below are 7 T cell receptor beta chains sequenced from a single sample in a study of control samples from healthy donors and cancer patients. TCRdb's table, derived via immunoSEQ multiplex PCR, lists solely in-frame clones and lacks some. The table has 50,000 or so clones, about 86% seen once. Source material: PBMCs. These receptors all stem from a woman aged 50 to 60 with lung cancer.

This clone appeared once. In DNA form, the CDR3 reads TGTGCCAGCAGTGAAGGAAGCCTTACCGGGGGGCAGTACTTC. It translates to CASSEGSLTGGQYF. The gene calls are TRBV2 and TRBJ2-7, with a possible D match to TRBD2 (6 bases). The length of the CDR3 is 14 residues. Germline-derived CDR1 and CDR2 are SNHLY and FYNNEI. V was pared by 1 base and J by 9 bases, with 16 bases between.

The chain combines TRBV21-1 with TRBJ1-2. TRBV21-1 is labeled a pseudogene. This CDR3 has 15 amino acids. The CDR3 protein is CASSKAGLGNYGYTF. Written as DNA, the CDR3 is TGTGCCAGCAGCAAAGCAGGTTTGGGGAACTATGGCTACACCTTC.

This clone was found a few times. The chain links TRBV2 to TRBJ2-7; no reliable D call. V was pared by 2 bases and J by 6 bases, with 14 bases between. The length of the CDR3 is 14 residues. CDR1 and CDR2 from the germline V gene are SNHLY and FYNNEI. The CDR3 reads CASSESSRVSEQYF. For the CDR3, the DNA is TGTGCCAGCAGTGAATCCAGCAGAGTAAGCGAGCAGTACTTC.

The chain has TRBV13 and TRBJ2-2; 8 nucleotides line up with TRBD1. V dropped 4 bases and J dropped 4; count of bases not matched to a gene: 5. The CDR3 consists of 15 residues. The germline V gene has CDR1 PRHDT and CDR2 FYEKMQ (reference sequence). The CDR3, as DNA: TGTGCCAGCAGCTACGGACAGGGTCGCACCGGGGAGCTGTTTTTT. Translation gives CASSYGQGRTGELFF.

This chain links TRBV6-5 with TRBJ1-5; possibly TRBD1 for D (6 bases). With 9 bases removed from V and 3 bases from J, the gap between germline ends came to 9 bases. The CDR3 totals 12 residues. Looked up from germline, CDR1 is MNHEY and CDR2 is SVGAGI. The DNA of the CDR3 is TGTGCCAGTGGACAGCTCAATCAGCCCCAGCATTTT. This codes for CASGQLNQPQHF.

The chain recombines TRBV5-1 with TRBJ1-2; D is unclear. The germline CDR1 and CDR2 sequences are SGHRS and YFSETQ. The CDR3 loop spans 14 amino acids. Trimming cost V 4 bases and J 0 bases, with 10 bases left between them. CDR3 sequence reads: CASSIMTANYGYTF. CDR3 in DNA: TGCGCCAGCAGCATCATGACCGCTAACTATGGCTACACCTTC.

This rearrangement joins TRBV18 to TRBJ1-6; 8 nucleotides agree with TRBD1. This CDR3 spans 16 amino acids. Per the germline V gene, CDR1 is KGHSH and CDR2 is LQKENI. Trimming removed 0 bases from V and 6 bases from J; junction bases left unmatched: 4. CDR3 sequence (DNA): TGTGCCAGCTCACCACCGACTGGACAGGGTAATTCACCCCTCCACTTT. It encodes CASSPPTGQGNSPLHF.